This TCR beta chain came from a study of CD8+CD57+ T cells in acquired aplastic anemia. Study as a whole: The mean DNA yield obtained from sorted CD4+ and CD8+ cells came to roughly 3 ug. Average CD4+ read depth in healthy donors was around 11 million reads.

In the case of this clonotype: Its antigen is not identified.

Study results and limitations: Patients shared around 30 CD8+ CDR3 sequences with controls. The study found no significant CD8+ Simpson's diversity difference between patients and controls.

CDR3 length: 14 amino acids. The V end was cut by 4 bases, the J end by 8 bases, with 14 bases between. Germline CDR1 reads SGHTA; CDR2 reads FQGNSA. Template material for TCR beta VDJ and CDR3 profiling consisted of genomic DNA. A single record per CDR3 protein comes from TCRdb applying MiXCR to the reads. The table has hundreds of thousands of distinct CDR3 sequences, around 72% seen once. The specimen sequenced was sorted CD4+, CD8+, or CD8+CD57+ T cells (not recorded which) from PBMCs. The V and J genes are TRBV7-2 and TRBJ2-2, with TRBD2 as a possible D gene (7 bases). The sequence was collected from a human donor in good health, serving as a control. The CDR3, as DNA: TGTGCCAGCAGCTCCGACCGGGGGGCGGGGGAGCTGTTTTTT. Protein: CASSSDRGAGELFF.